The 20 T cell receptor beta chains reported below all come from one sample, sequenced in a study of shared clonotypes between healthy human individuals. Sequenced by immunoSEQ multiplex PCR; TCRdb stores in-frame clones only, minus some. This repertoire shows some 900,000 clones, approximately 76% found once; its top ten account for about 1.5%. Specimen: memory CD4+ T cells sorted from blood. Subset of the sample: CD45RA-negative fraction. The origin of the receptors is a man between 18 and 35 years old in good health.

V and J are TRBV2 and TRBJ2-2; D is undetermined. Germline CDR1 is SNHLY and CDR2 is FYNNEI. The CDR3 length is 13 residues. Trimming removed 6 bases from V and 7 bases from J, with 12 bases in between. The CDR3 DNA sequence: TGTGCCAGCAGCCAAACCACCAGCGGGGAGCTGTTTTTT. Protein sequence: CASSQTTSGELFF.

This chain joins TRBV27 and TRBJ1-5; tentative D call: TRBD1 (6 bases). The CDR3 runs to 14 residues. V lost 8 bases and J lost 4, with 15 bases in between. Per the germline V gene, CDR1 is MNHEY and CDR2 is SMNVEV (reference sequence). The CDR3 region has the DNA TGTGCCAGCGGGGGGGCGGACGGGAATCAGCCCCAGCATTTT. This encodes CASGGADGNQPQHF.

This chain joins TRBV7-6 and TRBJ2-5, with 12 bases matching TRBD2. Germline loops: CDR1 SGHVS, CDR2 FNYEAQ. V lost 5 bases, J lost 4 bases, and 14 bases stayed unmatched. This CDR3 has 18 amino acids. In nucleotides, the CDR3 is TGTGCCAGCAGCCTCTACCCTCGACTAGCGGGGGATAGAGAGACCCAGTACTTC. This gives the protein CASSLYPRLAGDRETQYF.

The V gene is TRBV9, the J gene TRBJ2-2; 10 bases are a match to TRBD2. The CDR3 has 16 amino acids. J lost 4 bases, V lost 0 bases, and 3 bases had no gene match. Germline lookup yields CDR1 SGDLS and CDR2 YYNGEE. CDR3 region: CASSVVPSGGTGELFF. In nucleotides, the CDR3 is TGTGCCAGCAGCGTAGTGCCTAGCGGGGGCACCGGGGAGCTGTTTTTT.

A remark on this clone: Other DNA sequences of this sample code for an identical CDR3. The chain combines TRBV5-1 with TRBJ1-2; perhaps TRBD1 as D (5 bases). Germline-derived CDR1 and CDR2 are SGHRS and YFSETQ. The CDR3 covers 13 residues. The V end was cut by 0 bases, the J end by 2 bases, with 5 bases between. DNA of the CDR3: TGCGCCAGCAGCTTGGGACAGAACTATGGCTACACCTTC. This gives the protein CASSLGQNYGYTF.

Points on this clone: A much larger clone sits a single nucleotide away, making a read error possible. Other nucleotide sequences in the sample specify the same CDR3. The V and J genes are TRBV27 and TRBJ1-1; 7 bases map to TRBD1. Losses at the gene ends were 5 bases for V and 1 base for J; bases not matched to a gene: 1. The germline V gene encodes CDR1 MNHEY and CDR2 SMNVEV (reference sequence). The CDR3 extends over 13 amino acids. The CDR3 DNA is TGTGCCAGCAGTCGACAGGGGAACACTGAAGCTTTCTTT. Amino acid sequence: CASSRQGNTEAFF.

The V gene is TRBV2, the J gene TRBJ2-7; maybe TRBD1 (6 bases). The CDR3 is 13 residues long. V dropped 7 bases and J dropped 1 base, with 11 bases sitting between them. The germline CDR1 and CDR2 sequences are SNHLY and FYNNEI. CDR3: CASNRQESYEQYF. CDR3 DNA sequence: TGTGCCAGCAATAGACAGGAGTCCTACGAGCAGTACTTC.

The chain joins TRBV5-1 to TRBJ2-3; 13 nucleotides line up with TRBD2. This CDR3 has 20 residues. Germline lookup yields CDR1 SGHRS and CDR2 YFSETQ. V was pared by 7 bases and J by 0 bases, with 17 bases of the junction left unmatched. This CDR3 reads CASAPRRWGLAGFSTDTQYF. The CDR3 nucleotides are TGCGCCAGCGCTCCTAGGAGGTGGGGACTAGCGGGATTTAGCACAGATACGCAGTATTTT.

CDR3 DNA sequence: TGTGCCAGCAGCTTATCGACTAATCAGCAGCAGTTCTTC. Its translation is CASSLSTNQQQFF. This rearrangement joins TRBV7-2 to TRBJ2-1, with D perhaps matching TRBD2 (5 bases). The germline V gene encodes CDR1 SGHTA and CDR2 FQGNSA. The CDR3 has 13 residues. The V and J ends lost 2 bases and 11 bases respectively, with 13 bases between them. Full variable domain (outside the CDR3, taken from reference TRBV7-2 and TRBJ2-1): GAGVSQSPSNKVTEKGKDVELRCDPISGHTALYWYRQSLGQGLEFLIYFQGNSAPDKSGLPSDRFSAERTGGSVSTLTIQRTQQEDSAVYLCASSLSTNQQQFFGPGTRLTVL.

J is TRBJ2-1 and V is TRBV7-9; the D is unclear. V lost 3 bases, J lost 6 bases, and 15 bases lay in between. CDR3 length: 15 amino acids. Germline-derived CDR1 and CDR2 are SEHNR and FQNEAQ (reference sequence). CDR3 region: CASSLDGHKSNEQFF. The CDR3, as DNA: TGTGCCAGCAGCTTGGATGGGCACAAAAGCAATGAGCAGTTCTTC.

J is TRBJ2-2 and V is TRBV7-9; D is uncertain. V shed 5 bases and J shed 3 bases, with 10 bases lying between them. This CDR3 is 14 amino acids long. CDR1 SEHNR and CDR2 FQNEAQ come from the germline V gene (reference sequence). DNA of the CDR3: TGTGCCAGCAGCCCAAGACCAGACACCGGGGAGCTGTTTTTT. As protein: CASSPRPDTGELFF.

This clone was counted once. CDR3 in DNA: TGTGCCACCAGCAGAGGAGCGGGGTATGGCTACACCTTC. This sequence encodes CATSRGAGYGYTF. The V gene is TRBV15, the J gene TRBJ1-2, with D hard to call. Trimming removed 1 base at V and 5 bases at J, with 8 bases between. The CDR3 runs to 13 residues. Germline V gene lookup returns CDR1 LNHNV and CDR2 YYDKDF (reference sequence). Full variable domain (missing parts from reference TRBV15 and TRBJ1-2): DAMVIQNPRYQVTQFGKPVTLSCSQTLNHNVMYWYQQKSSQAPKLLFHYYDKDFNNEADTPDNFQSRRPNTSFCFLDIRSPGLGDTAMYLCATSRGAGYGYTFGSGTRLTVV.

The chain employs TRBV28 and TRBJ2-7; TRBD2 agrees at 10 bases. V lost 7 bases and J lost 3; bases outside the gene matches: 9. Germline V CDR1 and CDR2: MDHEN, SYDVKM. CDR3 length: 15 residues. The CDR3 protein is CASTLSGTSVYEQYF. CDR3 coding DNA: TGTGCCAGCACTCTAAGCGGGACTAGCGTCTACGAGCAGTACTTC.

The V gene is TRBV9, the J gene TRBJ2-7; weak D call: TRBD1 (5 bases). Germline lookup yields CDR1 SGDLS and CDR2 YYNGEE. V dropped 3 bases and J dropped 3 bases, with 7 bases sitting between them. The CDR3 consists of 12 residues. CDR3 amino acids: CASSDQGYEQYF. In nucleotides, the CDR3 is TGTGCCAGCAGCGACCAGGGCTACGAGCAGTACTTC. Together with reference TRBV9 and TRBJ2-7, the CDR3 gives the full variable domain: DSGVTQTPKHLITATGQRVTLRCSPRSGDLSVYWYQQSLDQGLQFLIQYYNGEERAKGNILERFSAQQFPDLHSELNLSSLELGDSALYFCASSDQGYEQYFGPGTRLTVT.

This chain uses TRBV28 with TRBJ2-5; possibly TRBD2 for D (5 bases). The length of the CDR3 is 13 residues. Trimming removed 4 bases from V and 4 bases from J, with 10 bases in between. CDR1 is MDHEN, CDR2 SYDVKM, per germline. CDR3 loop: CASSSSAGETQYF. The CDR3 nucleotides are TGTGCCAGCAGTTCCTCCGCGGGAGAGACCCAGTACTTC.

The chain carries TRBV19 and TRBJ1-5, with TRBD1 identical over 8 bases. The CDR3 runs to 14 residues. The trim removed 5 bases at V and 7 bases at J, leaving 7 bases unmatched. Germline CDR1 and CDR2: LNHDA and SQIVND (reference sequence). CDR3 sequence (DNA): TGTGCCAGTAGTCCGCAGGGGGCTAGACAGCCCCAGCATTTT. Translation gives CASSPQGARQPQHF.

The chain joins TRBV30 to TRBJ2-3; TRBD1 agrees at 10 bases. With 2 bases clipped from V and 2 bases from J, the junction kept 4 bases outside the gene matches. The germline CDR1 and CDR2 sequences are GTSNPN and SVGIG (reference sequence). The CDR3 has 15 residues. The CDR3 DNA sequence: TGTGCCTGGAGTCCGACAGGGGGCCCCACAGATACGCAGTATTTT. It specifies CAWSPTGGPTDTQYF.

The chain recombines TRBV9 with TRBJ2-5; D could derive from TRBD1 or TRBD2 (5 bases each). This CDR3 is 15 amino acids long. The germline V and J ends were trimmed by 4 bases and 5 bases, with 18 bases remaining between them. Germline V lookup: CDR1 SGDLS, CDR2 YYNGEE. CDR3 loop: CASSFLGRGRETQYF. CDR3 nucleotide sequence: TGTGCCAGCAGCTTCCTTGGTCGGGGCAGGGAGACCCAGTACTTC.

This clone appeared a few times. The gene calls are TRBV2 and TRBJ1-3; D is unresolved. The CDR3 consists of 14 residues. In germline, CDR1 is SNHLY, CDR2 FYNNEI. The V end was cut by 3 bases, the J end by 0 bases, with 6 bases between. This CDR3 is CASSDASSGNTIYF. The DNA of the CDR3 is TGTGCCAGCAGTGACGCATCCTCTGGAAACACCATATATTTT.

This rearrangement joins TRBV5-1 to TRBJ2-1, with D possibly being TRBD1 (6 bases). Trimming stripped 4 bases from V and 4 bases from J, with 9 bases between. Germline CDR1 is SGHRS and CDR2 is YFSETQ. The CDR3 is 13 amino acids. The chain's CDR3 is CASSRDNYNEQFF. The CDR3 nucleotides read TGCGCCAGCAGCCGGGACAATTACAATGAGCAGTTCTTC.